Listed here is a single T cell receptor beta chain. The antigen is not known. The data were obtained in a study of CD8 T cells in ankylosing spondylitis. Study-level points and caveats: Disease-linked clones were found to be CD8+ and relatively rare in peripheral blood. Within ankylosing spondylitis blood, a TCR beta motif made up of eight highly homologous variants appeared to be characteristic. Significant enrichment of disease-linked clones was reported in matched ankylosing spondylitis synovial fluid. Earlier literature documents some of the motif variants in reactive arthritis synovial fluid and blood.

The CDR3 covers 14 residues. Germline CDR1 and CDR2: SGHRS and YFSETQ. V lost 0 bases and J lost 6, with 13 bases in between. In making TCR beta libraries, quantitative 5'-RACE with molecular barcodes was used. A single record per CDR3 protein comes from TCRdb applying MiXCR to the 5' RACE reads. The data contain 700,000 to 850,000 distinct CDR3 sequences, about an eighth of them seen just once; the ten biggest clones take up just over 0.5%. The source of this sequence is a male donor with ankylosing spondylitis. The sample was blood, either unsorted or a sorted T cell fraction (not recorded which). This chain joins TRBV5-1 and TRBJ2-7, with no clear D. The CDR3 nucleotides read TGCGCCAGCAGCTTGGGATGGCCGCCTAGCGAGCAGTACTTC. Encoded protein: CASSLGWPPSEQYF.